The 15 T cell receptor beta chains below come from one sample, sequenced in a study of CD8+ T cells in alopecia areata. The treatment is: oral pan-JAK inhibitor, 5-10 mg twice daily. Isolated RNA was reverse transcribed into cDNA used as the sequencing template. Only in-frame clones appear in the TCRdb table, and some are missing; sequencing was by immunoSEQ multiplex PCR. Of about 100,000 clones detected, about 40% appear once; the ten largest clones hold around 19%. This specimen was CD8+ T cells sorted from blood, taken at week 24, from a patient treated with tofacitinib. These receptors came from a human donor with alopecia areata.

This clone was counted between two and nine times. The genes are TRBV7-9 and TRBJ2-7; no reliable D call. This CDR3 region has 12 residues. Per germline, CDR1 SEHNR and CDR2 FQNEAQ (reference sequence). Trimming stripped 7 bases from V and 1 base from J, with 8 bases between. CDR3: CASTYGSYEQYF. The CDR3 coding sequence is TGTGCCAGCACTTACGGATCCTACGAGCAGTACTTC.

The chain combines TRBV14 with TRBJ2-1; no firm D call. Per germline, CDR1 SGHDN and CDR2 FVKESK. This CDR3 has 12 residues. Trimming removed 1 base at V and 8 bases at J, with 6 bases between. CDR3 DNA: TGTGCCAGCAGCCAAGCCTCCTATGAGCAGTTCTTC. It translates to CASSQASYEQFF.

CDR3 region: CASSVAASGTKYEQYF. CDR3 nucleotides: TGTGCCAGCAGCGTAGCGGCTAGCGGGACCAAATACGAGCAGTACTTC. The chain links TRBV9 to TRBJ2-7, with TRBD2 matching over 9 bases. Germline CDR1 SGDLS, CDR2 YYNGEE. The CDR3 sequence is 16 residues long. V gave up 0 bases and J gave up 4 bases; unmatched junction bases: 8.

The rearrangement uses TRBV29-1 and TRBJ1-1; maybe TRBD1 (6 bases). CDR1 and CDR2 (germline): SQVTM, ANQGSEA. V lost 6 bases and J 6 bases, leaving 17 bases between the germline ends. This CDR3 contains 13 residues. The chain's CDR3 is CSVQGRGQPEAFF. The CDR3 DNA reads TGCAGCGTCCAGGGGAGAGGACAACCTGAAGCTTTCTTT.

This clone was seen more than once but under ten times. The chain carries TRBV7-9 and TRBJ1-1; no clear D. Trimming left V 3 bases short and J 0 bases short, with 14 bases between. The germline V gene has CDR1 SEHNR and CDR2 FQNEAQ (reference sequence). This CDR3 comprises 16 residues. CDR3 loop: CASSLNSLPVNTEAFF. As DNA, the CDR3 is TGTGCCAGCAGCTTGAACTCCCTTCCGGTGAACACTGAAGCTTTCTTT. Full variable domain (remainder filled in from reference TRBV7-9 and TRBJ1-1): DTGVSQNPRHKITKRGQNVTFRCDPISEHNRLYWYRQTLGQGPEFLTYFQNEAQLEKSRLLSDRFSAERPKGSFSTLEIQRTEQGDSAMYLCASSLNSLPVNTEAFFGQGTRLTVV.

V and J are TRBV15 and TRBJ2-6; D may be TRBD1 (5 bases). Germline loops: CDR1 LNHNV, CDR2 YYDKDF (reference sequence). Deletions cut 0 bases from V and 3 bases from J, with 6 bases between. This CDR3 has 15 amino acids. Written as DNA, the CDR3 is TGTGCCACCAGCAGAGATAGGGGTGGGGCCAACGTCCTGACTTTC. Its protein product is CATSRDRGGANVLTF.

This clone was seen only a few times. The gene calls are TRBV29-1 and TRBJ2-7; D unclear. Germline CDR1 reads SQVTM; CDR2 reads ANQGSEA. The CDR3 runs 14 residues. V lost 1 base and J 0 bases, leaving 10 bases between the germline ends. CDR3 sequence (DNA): TGCAGCGTTGAAGTAAGCAGGAGCTCCTACGAGCAGTACTTC. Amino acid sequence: CSVEVSRSSYEQYF.

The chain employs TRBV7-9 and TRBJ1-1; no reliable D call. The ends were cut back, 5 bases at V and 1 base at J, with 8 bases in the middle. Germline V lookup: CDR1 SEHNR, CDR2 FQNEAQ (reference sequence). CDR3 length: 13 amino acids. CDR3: CASSAGENTEAFF. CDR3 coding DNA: TGTGCCAGCAGCGCTGGGGAGAACACTGAAGCTTTCTTT. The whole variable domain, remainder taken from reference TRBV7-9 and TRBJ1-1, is DTGVSQNPRHKITKRGQNVTFRCDPISEHNRLYWYRQTLGQGPEFLTYFQNEAQLEKSRLLSDRFSAERPKGSFSTLEIQRTEQGDSAMYLCASSAGENTEAFFGQGTRLTVV.

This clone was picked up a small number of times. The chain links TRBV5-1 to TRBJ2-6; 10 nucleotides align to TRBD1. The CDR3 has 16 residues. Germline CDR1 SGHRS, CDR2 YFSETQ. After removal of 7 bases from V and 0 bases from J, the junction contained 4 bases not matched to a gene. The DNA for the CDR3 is TGCGCCAGCTACGGGACAGGGGACTCTGGGGCCAACGTCCTGACTTTC. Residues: CASYGTGDSGANVLTF.

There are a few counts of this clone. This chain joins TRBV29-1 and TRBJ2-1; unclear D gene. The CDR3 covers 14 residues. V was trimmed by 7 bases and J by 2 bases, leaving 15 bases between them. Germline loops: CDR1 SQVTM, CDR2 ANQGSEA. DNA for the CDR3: TGCAGCGCCCCCGGGTCGTACACCTACAATGAGCAGTTCTTC. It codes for CSAPGSYTYNEQFF.

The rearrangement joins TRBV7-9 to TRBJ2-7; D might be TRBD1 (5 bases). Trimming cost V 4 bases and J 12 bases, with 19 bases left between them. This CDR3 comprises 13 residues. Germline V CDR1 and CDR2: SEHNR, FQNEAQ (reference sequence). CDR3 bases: TGTGCCAGCAGCTCAGTTGGGGCAGGCGAACCGTACTTC. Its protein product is CASSSVGAGEPYF.

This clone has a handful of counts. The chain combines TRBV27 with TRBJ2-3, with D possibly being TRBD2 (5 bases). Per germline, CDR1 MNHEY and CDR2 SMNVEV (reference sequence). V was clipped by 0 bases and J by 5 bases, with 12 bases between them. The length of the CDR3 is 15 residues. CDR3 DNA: TGTGCCAGCAGTTTATCGCTGCAGAGGGAAGATACGCAGTATTTT. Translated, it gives CASSLSLQREDTQYF.

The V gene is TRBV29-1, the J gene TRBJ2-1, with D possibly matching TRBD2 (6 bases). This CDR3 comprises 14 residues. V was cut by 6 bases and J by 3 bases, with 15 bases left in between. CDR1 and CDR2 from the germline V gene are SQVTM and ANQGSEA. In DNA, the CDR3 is TGCAGCGTAAGGGACTCAACGGACTACAATGAGCAGTTCTTC. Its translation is CSVRDSTDYNEQFF.

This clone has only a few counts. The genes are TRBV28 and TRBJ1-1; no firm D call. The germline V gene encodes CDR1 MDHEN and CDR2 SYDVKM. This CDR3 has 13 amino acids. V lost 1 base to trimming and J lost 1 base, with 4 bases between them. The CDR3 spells CASSLSANTEAFF. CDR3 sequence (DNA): TGTGCCAGCAGTTTATCAGCGAACACTGAAGCTTTCTTT.

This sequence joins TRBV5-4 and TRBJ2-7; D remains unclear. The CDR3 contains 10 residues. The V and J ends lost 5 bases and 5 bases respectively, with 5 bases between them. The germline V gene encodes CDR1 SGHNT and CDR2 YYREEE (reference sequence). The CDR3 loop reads CASRVDEQYF. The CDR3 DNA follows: TGTGCCAGCAGAGTCGACGAGCAGTACTTC.